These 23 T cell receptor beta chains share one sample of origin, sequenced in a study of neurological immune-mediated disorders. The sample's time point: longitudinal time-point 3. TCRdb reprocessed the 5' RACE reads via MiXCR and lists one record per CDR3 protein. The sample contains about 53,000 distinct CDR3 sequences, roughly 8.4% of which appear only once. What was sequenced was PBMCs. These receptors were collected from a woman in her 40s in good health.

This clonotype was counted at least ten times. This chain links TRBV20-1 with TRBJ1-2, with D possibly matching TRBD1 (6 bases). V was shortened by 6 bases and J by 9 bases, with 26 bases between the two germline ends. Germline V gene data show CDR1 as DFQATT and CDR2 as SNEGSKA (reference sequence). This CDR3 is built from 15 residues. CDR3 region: CSARVWGGGPISYTF. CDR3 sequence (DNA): TGCAGTGCCCGCGTTTGGGGGGGCGGCCCCATTAGCTACACCTTC.

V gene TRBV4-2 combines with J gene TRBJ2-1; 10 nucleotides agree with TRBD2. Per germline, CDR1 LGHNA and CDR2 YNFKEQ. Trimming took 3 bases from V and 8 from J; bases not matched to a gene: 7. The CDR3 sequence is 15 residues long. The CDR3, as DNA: TGTGCCAGCAGCCAGGAACTAGCGGGACGTTATGAGCAGTTCTTC. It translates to CASSQELAGRYEQFF.

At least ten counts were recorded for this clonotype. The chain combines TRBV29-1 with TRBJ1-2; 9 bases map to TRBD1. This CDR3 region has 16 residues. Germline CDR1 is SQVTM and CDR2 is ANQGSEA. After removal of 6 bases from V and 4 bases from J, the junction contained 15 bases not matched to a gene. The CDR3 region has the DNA TGCAGCGTCTCCCGGGACAGGGAGGGTCGAGGCTATGGCTACACCTTC. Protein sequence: CSVSRDREGRGYGYTF. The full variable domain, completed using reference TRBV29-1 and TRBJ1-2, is SAVISQKPSRDICQRGTSLTIQCQVDSQVTMMFWYRQQPGQSLTLIATANQGSEATYESGFVIDKFPISRPNLTFSTLTVSNMSPEDSSIYLCSVSRDREGRGYGYTFGSGTRLTVV.

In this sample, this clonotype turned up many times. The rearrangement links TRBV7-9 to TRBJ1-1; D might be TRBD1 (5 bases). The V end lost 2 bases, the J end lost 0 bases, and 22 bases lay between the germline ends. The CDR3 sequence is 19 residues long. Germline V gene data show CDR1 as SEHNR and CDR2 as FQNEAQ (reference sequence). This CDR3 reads CASSLLLIREPKLNTEAFF. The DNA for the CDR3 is TGTGCCAGCAGCTTATTACTTATCAGGGAACCTAAGTTGAACACTGAAGCTTTCTTT.

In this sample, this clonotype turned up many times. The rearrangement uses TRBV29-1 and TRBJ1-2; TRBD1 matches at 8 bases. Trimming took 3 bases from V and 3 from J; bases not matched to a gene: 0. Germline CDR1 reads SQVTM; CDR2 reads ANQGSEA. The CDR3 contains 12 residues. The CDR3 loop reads CSVEDRDYGYTF. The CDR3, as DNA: TGCAGCGTTGAGGACAGGGACTATGGCTACACCTTC. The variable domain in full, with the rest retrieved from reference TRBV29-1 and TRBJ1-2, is SAVISQKPSRDICQRGTSLTIQCQVDSQVTMMFWYRQQPGQSLTLIATANQGSEATYESGFVIDKFPISRPNLTFSTLTVSNMSPEDSSIYLCSVEDRDYGYTFGSGTRLTVV.

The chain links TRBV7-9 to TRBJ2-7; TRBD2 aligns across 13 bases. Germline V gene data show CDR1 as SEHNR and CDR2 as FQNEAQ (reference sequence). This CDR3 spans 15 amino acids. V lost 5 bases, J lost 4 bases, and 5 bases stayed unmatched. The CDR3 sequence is CASSRGTSGEYEQYF. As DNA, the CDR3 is TGTGCCAGCAGCCGCGGGACTAGCGGGGAGTACGAGCAGTACTTC.

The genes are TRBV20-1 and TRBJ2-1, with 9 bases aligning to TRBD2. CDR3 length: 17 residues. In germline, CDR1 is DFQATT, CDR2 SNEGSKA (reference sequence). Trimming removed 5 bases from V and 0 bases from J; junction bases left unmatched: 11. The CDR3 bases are TGCAGTGCTGTAGCGGGGGCCCTACAGAGCTCCTACAATGAGCAGTTCTTC. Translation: CSAVAGALQSSYNEQFF.

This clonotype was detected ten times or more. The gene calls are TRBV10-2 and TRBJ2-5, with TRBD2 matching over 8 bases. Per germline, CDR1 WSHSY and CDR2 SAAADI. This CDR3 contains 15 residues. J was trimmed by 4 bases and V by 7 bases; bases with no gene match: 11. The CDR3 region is CASTPVTGGPETQYF. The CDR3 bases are TGCGCCAGCACTCCGGTTACGGGAGGGCCAGAGACCCAGTACTTC.

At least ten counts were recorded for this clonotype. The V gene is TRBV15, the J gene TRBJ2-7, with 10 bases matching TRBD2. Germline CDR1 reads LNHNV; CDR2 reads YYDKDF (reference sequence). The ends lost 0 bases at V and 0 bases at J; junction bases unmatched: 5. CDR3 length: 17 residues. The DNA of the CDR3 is TGTGCCACCAGCAGAGATAGGGCTAGCGGGGGCTCCTACGAGCAGTACTTC. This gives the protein CATSRDRASGGSYEQYF.

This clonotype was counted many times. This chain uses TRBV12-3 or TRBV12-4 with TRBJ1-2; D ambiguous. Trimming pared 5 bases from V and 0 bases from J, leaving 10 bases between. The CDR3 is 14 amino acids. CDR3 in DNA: TGTGCCAGCAGTCCCACGGGTGCTAACTATGGCTACACCTTC. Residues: CASSPTGANYGYTF.

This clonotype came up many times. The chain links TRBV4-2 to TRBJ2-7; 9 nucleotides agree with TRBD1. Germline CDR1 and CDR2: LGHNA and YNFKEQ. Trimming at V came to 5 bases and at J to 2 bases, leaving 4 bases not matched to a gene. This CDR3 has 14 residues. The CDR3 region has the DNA TGTGCCAGCAGCTCGGGACAGGGCACCTACGAGCAGTACTTC. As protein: CASSSGQGTYEQYF.

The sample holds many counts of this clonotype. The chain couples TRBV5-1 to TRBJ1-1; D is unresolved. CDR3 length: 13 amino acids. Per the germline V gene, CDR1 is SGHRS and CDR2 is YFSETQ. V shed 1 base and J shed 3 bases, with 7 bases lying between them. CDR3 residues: CASSLRGDTEAFF. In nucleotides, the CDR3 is TGCGCCAGCAGCTTGAGAGGAGACACTGAAGCTTTCTTT. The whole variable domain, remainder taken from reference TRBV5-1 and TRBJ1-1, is KAGVTQTPRYLIKTRGQQVTLSCSPISGHRSVSWYQQTPGQGLQFLFEYFSETQRNKGNFPGRFSGRQFSNSRSEMNVSTLELGDSALYLCASSLRGDTEAFFGQGTRLTVV.

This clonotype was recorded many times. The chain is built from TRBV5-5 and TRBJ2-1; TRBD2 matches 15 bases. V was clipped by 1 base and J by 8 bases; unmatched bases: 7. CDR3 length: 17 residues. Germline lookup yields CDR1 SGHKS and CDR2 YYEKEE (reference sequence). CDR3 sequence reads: CASSLFGTSGRLYEQFF. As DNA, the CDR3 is TGTGCCAGCAGCTTGTTTGGGACTAGCGGGAGGCTCTATGAGCAGTTCTTC.

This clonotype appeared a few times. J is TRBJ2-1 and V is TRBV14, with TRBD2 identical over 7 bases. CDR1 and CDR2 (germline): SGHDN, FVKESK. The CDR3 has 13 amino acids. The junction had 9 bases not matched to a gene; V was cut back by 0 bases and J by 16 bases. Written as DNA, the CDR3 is TGTGCCAGCAGCCAAGAGGTTGCCGGGGGGAAATTCTTC. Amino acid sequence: CASSQEVAGGKFF.

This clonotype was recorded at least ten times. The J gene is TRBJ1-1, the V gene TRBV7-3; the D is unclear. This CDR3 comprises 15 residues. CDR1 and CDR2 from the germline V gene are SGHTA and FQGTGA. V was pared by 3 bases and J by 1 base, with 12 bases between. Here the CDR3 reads CASSLGGIGNTEAFF. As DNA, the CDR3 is TGTGCCAGCAGCTTGGGAGGGATAGGGAACACTGAAGCTTTCTTT.

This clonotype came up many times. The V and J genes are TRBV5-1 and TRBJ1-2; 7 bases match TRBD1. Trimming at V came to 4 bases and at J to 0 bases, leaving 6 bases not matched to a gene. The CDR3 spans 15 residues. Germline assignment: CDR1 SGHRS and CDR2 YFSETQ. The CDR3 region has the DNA TGCGCCAGCAGCCCAAGACAGGGCACTAACTATGGCTACACCTTC. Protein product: CASSPRQGTNYGYTF.

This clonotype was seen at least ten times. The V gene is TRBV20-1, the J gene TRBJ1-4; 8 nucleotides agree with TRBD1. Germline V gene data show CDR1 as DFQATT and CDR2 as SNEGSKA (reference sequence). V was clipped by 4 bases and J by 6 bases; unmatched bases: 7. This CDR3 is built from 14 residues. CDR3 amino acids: CSATSDREDEKLFF. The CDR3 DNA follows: TGCAGTGCTACGTCGGACAGGGAGGATGAAAAACTGTTTTTT.

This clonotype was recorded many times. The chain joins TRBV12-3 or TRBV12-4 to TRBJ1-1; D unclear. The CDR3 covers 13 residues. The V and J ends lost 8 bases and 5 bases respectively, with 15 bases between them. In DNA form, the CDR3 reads TGTGCCAGCGGGCCGCCGGGGATGACTGAAGCTTTCTTT. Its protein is CASGPPGMTEAFF.

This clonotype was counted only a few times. CDR3 DNA: TGTGCCAGCAGCTTGGAGGCCAGGGGTCGGACCGGGGAGCTGTTTTTT. Residues: CASSLEARGRTGELFF. The V gene is TRBV5-5, the J gene TRBJ2-2, with D maybe TRBD1 (6 bases). This CDR3 region has 16 residues. V was trimmed by 0 bases and J by 5 bases, leaving 14 bases between them. From germline, CDR1 is SGHKS and CDR2 YYEKEE (reference sequence).

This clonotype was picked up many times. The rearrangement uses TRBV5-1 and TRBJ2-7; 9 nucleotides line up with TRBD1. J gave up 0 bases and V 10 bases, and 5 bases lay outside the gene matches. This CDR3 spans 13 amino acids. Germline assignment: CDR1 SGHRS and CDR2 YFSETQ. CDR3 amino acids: CACRTGASYEQYF. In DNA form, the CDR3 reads TGCGCCTGCCGGACAGGGGCCTCCTACGAGCAGTACTTC.

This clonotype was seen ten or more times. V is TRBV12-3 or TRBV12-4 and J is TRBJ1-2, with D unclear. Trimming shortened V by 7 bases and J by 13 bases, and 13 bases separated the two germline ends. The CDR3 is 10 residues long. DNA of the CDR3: TGTGCCAGCAAATATAGGACTTTCACCTTC. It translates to CASKYRTFTF.

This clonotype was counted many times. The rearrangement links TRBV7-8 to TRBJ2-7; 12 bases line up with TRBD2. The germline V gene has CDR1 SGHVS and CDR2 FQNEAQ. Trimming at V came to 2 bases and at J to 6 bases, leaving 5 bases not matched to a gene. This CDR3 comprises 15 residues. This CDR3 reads CASSLLTSGSSEQYF. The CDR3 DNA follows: TGTGCCAGCAGCTTACTGACTAGCGGGAGCAGCGAGCAGTACTTC.

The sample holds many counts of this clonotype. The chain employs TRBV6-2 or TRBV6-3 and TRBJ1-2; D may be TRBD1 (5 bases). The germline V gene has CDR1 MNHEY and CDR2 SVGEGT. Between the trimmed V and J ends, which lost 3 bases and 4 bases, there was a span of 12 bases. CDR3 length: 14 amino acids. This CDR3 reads CASSYSDRTYGYTF. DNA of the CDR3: TGTGCCAGCAGTTATTCAGACAGAACCTATGGCTACACCTTC.